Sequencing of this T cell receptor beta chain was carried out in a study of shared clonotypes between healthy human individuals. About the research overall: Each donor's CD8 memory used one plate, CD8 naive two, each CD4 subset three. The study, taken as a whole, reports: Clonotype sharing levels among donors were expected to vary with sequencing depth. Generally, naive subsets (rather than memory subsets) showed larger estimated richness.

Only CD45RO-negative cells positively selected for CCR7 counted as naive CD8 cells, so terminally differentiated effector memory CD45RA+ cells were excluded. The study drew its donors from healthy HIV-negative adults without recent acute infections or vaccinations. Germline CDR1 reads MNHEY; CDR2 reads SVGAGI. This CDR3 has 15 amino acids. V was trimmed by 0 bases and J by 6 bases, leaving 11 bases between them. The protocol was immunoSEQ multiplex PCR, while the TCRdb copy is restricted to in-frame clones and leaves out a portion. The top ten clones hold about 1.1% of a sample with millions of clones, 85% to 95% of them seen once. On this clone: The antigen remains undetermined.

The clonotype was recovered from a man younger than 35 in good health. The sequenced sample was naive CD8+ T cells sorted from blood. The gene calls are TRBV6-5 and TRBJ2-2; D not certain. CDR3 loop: CASSYSGTSAGELFF. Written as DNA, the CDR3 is TGTGCCAGCAGTTACTCGGGCACAAGCGCCGGGGAGCTGTTTTTT.